The 25 T cell receptor beta chains below all came from one sample that was sequenced in a study of CD8 T cells in ankylosing spondylitis (dated by TCRdb to 2017 to 2019). Preparation of the library involved 5' RACE. Sequencing relied on an Illumina HiSeq 2500. TCRdb took the public reads, trimmed them with fastp at Q25, ran MiXCR for clone calling and kept in-frame beta chains. Each CDR3 protein gets just one entry, which takes the most common genes and DNA from the rows behind it. Present in this sample are around 100,000 distinct CDR3 sequences, approximately 25% of which were seen just once. The ten largest account for 12% of the sample. The sample was synovial fluid, either unsorted or a sorted T cell fraction (not recorded which). These receptors were collected from a male donor with ankylosing spondylitis.

This clonotype was counted ten times or more. CDR3 nucleotides: TGCGCCAGCAGCTCCCCGCCAGGGGGCGAATTTGACTATGGCTACACCTTC. It specifies CASSSPPGGEFDYGYTF. The chain couples TRBV5-1 to TRBJ1-2, with 8 bases matching TRBD1. Germline CDR1 SGHRS, CDR2 YFSETQ. With 3 bases clipped from V and 3 bases from J, the junction kept 13 bases outside the gene matches. CDR3 length equals 17 residues. The variable domain in full, with the rest retrieved from reference TRBV5-1 and TRBJ1-2, is KAGVTQTPRYLIKTRGQQVTLSCSPISGHRSVSWYQQTPGQGLQFLFEYFSETQRNKGNFPGRFSGRQFSNSRSEMNVSTLELGDSALYLCASSSPPGGEFDYGYTFGSGTRLTVV.

The chain couples TRBV2 to TRBJ2-2; the match to TRBD1 covers 7 bases. V dropped 7 bases and J dropped 2; count of bases not matched to a gene: 7. CDR3 length: 15 amino acids. Germline V gives CDR1 SNHLY, CDR2 FYNNEI. The CDR3 nucleotides are TGTGCCAGCACCACAGGGGTCCCTAACACCGGGGAGCTGTTTTTT. This codes for CASTTGVPNTGELFF.

This clonotype occurred a few times. V is TRBV18 and J is TRBJ2-6; D is uncertain. Germline lookup yields CDR1 KGHSH and CDR2 LQKENI. V lost 1 base to trimming and J lost 0 bases, with 7 bases between them. The CDR3 contains 16 residues. The CDR3 coding sequence is TGTGCCAGCTCACCACGGACGGGCTCTGGGGCCAACGTCCTGACTTTC. This gives the protein CASSPRTGSGANVLTF. Filled out from reference TRBV18 and TRBJ2-6, the complete variable domain reads NAGVMQNPRHLVRRRGQEARLRCSPMKGHSHVYWYRQLPEEGLKFMVYLQKENIIDESGMPKERFSAEFPKEGPSILRIQQVVRGDSAAYFCASSPRTGSGANVLTFGAGSRLTVL.

The sample holds many counts of this clonotype. The rearrangement joins TRBV11-2 to TRBJ2-7, with 7 bases identical to TRBD2. CDR1 SGHAT and CDR2 FQNNGV come from the germline V gene. V shed 5 bases and J 3 bases; nucleotides not matched to a gene: 16. This CDR3 comprises 17 residues. For the CDR3, the DNA is TGTGCCAGCAGCCTTCACCAGAAGCGGGGAGGAGGCTACGAGCAGTACTTC. Translated: CASSLHQKRGGGYEQYF. Combining the CDR3 with reference TRBV11-2 and TRBJ2-7 gives the whole variable domain EAGVAQSPRYKIIEKRQSVAFWCNPISGHATLYWYQQILGQGPKLLIQFQNNGVVDDSQLPKDRFSAERLKGVDSTLKIQPAKLEDSAVYLCASSLHQKRGGGYEQYFGPGTRLTVT.

This clonotype was detected a few times. J is TRBJ2-2 and V is TRBV3-1; TRBD2 aligns across 7 bases. The V segment lost 4 bases and the J segment 4 bases; nucleotides outside the gene matches: 9. The CDR3 is made up of 16 amino acids. Germline values: CDR1 LGHDT, CDR2 YNNKEL (reference sequence). The CDR3 here is CASSPRELAFTGELFF. The CDR3 DNA sequence: TGTGCCAGCAGCCCCCGTGAACTAGCGTTCACCGGGGAGCTGTTTTTT.

In its sample, this clonotype was seen many times. The chain carries TRBV14 and TRBJ2-7, with D unclear. Between the trimmed V and J ends, which lost 4 bases and 3 bases, there was a span of 4 bases. CDR1 is SGHDN and CDR2 is FVKESK in the germline V gene. The CDR3 has 11 residues. CDR3 protein: CASSRYYEQYF. The DNA for the CDR3 is TGTGCCAGCAGCCGCTACTACGAGCAGTACTTC.

This clonotype turned up a few times. The chain has TRBV11-3 and TRBJ2-1; 7 bases align to TRBD2. Looked up from germline, CDR1 is SGHNT and CDR2 is YENEEA. Trimming removed 1 base from V and 7 bases from J; junction bases left unmatched: 13. The length of the CDR3 is 17 residues. The CDR3 sequence: CASSLVVIGGRTNEQFF. The CDR3 DNA follows: TGTGCCAGCAGCTTAGTGGTTATCGGCGGGAGAACAAATGAGCAGTTCTTC.

The rearrangement uses TRBV7-2 and TRBJ2-1, with D possibly being TRBD1 (6 bases). The CDR3 has 13 amino acids. CDR1 and CDR2 (germline): SGHTA, FQGNSA. V lost 0 bases and J 7 bases, leaving 7 bases between the germline ends. In DNA, the CDR3 is TGTGCCAGCAGCTTAGCTCAGGGGAATGAGCAGTTCTTC. Translating gives CASSLAQGNEQFF.

This chain uses TRBV19 with TRBJ2-2; TRBD2 aligns across 12 bases. With V trimmed by 7 bases and J by 8 bases, 11 bases remained unmatched. Germline assignment: CDR1 LNHDA and CDR2 SQIVND (reference sequence). CDR3 length equals 16 residues. The CDR3 protein is CASTPSGRANSGELFF. CDR3 DNA: TGTGCCAGTACCCCTAGCGGGAGGGCCAATAGTGGGGAGCTGTTTTTT. The full variable domain, rest sourced from reference TRBV19 and TRBJ2-2, is DGGITQSPKYLFRKEGQNVTLSCEQNLNHDAMYWYRQDPGQGLRLIYYSQIVNDFQKGDIAEGYSVSREKKESFPLTVTSAQKNPTAFYLCASTPSGRANSGELFFGEGSRLTVL.

In this sample, this clonotype turned up many times. The genes are TRBV20-1 and TRBJ2-5; D is uncertain. Per germline, CDR1 DFQATT and CDR2 SNEGSKA (reference sequence). The CDR3 length is 11 residues. Deletions cut 3 bases from V and 0 bases from J, with 2 bases between. The CDR3 bases are TGCAGTGCTAGTAACCAAGAGACCCAGTACTTC. This codes for CSASNQETQYF.

This clonotype was observed a few times. V and J are TRBV9 and TRBJ2-1; 8 positions agree with TRBD1. This CDR3 has 14 amino acids. The junction had 7 bases not matched to a gene; V was cut back by 4 bases and J by 7 bases. CDR1 is SGDLS, CDR2 YYNGEE, per germline. In DNA form, the CDR3 reads TGTGCCAGCAGCTCTTGGACAGGGAAAAATGAGCAGTTCTTC. This encodes CASSSWTGKNEQFF.

The chain couples TRBV27 to TRBJ2-3; maybe TRBD2 (6 bases). This CDR3 has 14 residues. Germline CDR1 is MNHEY and CDR2 is SMNVEV (reference sequence). V gave up 2 bases and J gave up 6 bases, with 12 bases separating them. CDR3 DNA sequence: TGTGCCAGCAGTTTAACGCCCCTAGCGGATACGCAGTATTTT. This encodes CASSLTPLADTQYF.

The chain recombines TRBV7-2 with TRBJ1-1; D remains ambiguous. This CDR3 is 15 amino acids long. Germline V lookup: CDR1 SGHTA, CDR2 FQGNSA. V was trimmed by 2 bases and J by 1 base, leaving 11 bases between them. The CDR3 DNA sequence: TGTGCCAGCAGCTTATTGGCAGCTTCGAACACTGAAGCTTTCTTT. Translation gives CASSLLAASNTEAFF.

This clonotype was detected a few times. V is TRBV5-1 and J is TRBJ1-4; D not resolved. Germline lookup yields CDR1 SGHRS and CDR2 YFSETQ. There are 13 residues in the CDR3. The V and J ends lost 1 base and 6 bases respectively, with 7 bases between them. As DNA, the CDR3 is TGCGCCAGCAGCTTGCGACGCGATGAAAAACTGTTTTTT. Residues: CASSLRRDEKLFF.

This clonotype was seen ten or more times. V is TRBV20-1 and J is TRBJ1-1; 7 nucleotides line up with TRBD1. The germline V gene has CDR1 DFQATT and CDR2 SNEGSKA (reference sequence). The CDR3 spans 15 residues. The V and J ends lost 3 bases and 0 bases, in that order; junction bases with no gene match: 7. The CDR3 loop reads CSASFRQGMNTEAFF. CDR3 nucleotide sequence: TGCAGTGCTAGTTTTAGACAGGGTATGAACACTGAAGCTTTCTTT.

The table lists this clonotype with many counts. The chain uses TRBV2 and TRBJ2-3, with D tentatively TRBD2 (5 bases). Trimming cost V 6 bases and J 4 bases, with 17 bases left between them. Germline V lookup: CDR1 SNHLY, CDR2 FYNNEI. This CDR3 has 15 amino acids. CDR3 amino acids: CASRGSLGSPDTQYF. The CDR3 region has the DNA TGTGCCAGCAGGGGTTCTTTAGGGAGCCCAGATACGCAGTATTTT.

The chain has TRBV30 and TRBJ2-7, with a weak D call TRBD2 (5 bases). The germline gives CDR1 GTSNPN, CDR2 SVGIG (reference sequence). V gave up 0 bases and J gave up 5 bases, with 8 bases separating them. The CDR3 covers 12 residues. CDR3 sequence (DNA): TGTGCCTGGAGTGTACTAGGCCACGAGCAGTACGTC. Translated, it gives CAWSVLGHEQYV.

This clonotype was recorded a few times. This chain uses TRBV18 with TRBJ2-7; 7 positions match TRBD1. V lost 5 bases, J lost 4 bases, and 8 bases stayed unmatched. CDR3 length: 14 amino acids. Germline V gene sequence: CDR1 KGHSH, CDR2 LQKENI. The CDR3 region is CASSTGTVPYEQYF. The CDR3 DNA is TGTGCCAGCTCAACCGGGACAGTCCCTTACGAGCAGTACTTC.

In this sample, this clonotype turned up a few times. The rearrangement uses TRBV27 and TRBJ2-1; D unclear. The CDR3 spans 13 residues. The V end lost 5 bases, the J end lost 6 bases, and 11 bases lay between the germline ends. The germline V gene encodes CDR1 MNHEY and CDR2 SMNVEV (reference sequence). The CDR3 region has the DNA TGTGCCAGCAGTGTGACTCCGAGCAATGAGCAGTTCTTC. Protein: CASSVTPSNEQFF.

This clonotype showed up just a few times. This chain joins TRBV29-1 and TRBJ1-1; 12 bases line up with TRBD1. Germline-derived CDR1 and CDR2 are SQVTM and ANQGSEA. The CDR3 consists of 14 residues. Germline trimming cut 7 bases from V and 5 bases from J; bases unmatched to any gene: 8. The DNA for the CDR3 is TGCAGCGGGGGGACAGGGGGCCTGGGGACTGAAGCTTTCTTT. Its protein product is CSGGTGGLGTEAFF.

This clonotype was detected many times. The J gene is TRBJ2-1, the V gene TRBV24-1; 11 positions agree with TRBD2. The ends lost 1 base at V and 0 bases at J; junction bases unmatched: 13. The CDR3 covers 21 residues. Looked up from germline, CDR1 is KGHDR and CDR2 is SFDVKD. The CDR3 nucleotides are TGTGCCACCAGTGATTTTAGCGGGAGGGCCCCCTCCCGGGGCTCCTACAATGAGCAGTTCTTC. Protein sequence: CATSDFSGRAPSRGSYNEQFF.

The chain combines TRBV24-1 with TRBJ2-7, with D possibly matching TRBD2 (6 bases). This CDR3 is 13 amino acids long. In germline, CDR1 is KGHDR, CDR2 SFDVKD. Deletions cut 11 bases from V and 4 bases from J, with 17 bases between. The CDR3 bases are TGTGCCATCCAGACTAGTAGTTGGTACGAGCAGTACTTC. Its translation is CAIQTSSWYEQYF.

CDR3 DNA: TGTGCCAGCGGTCGGGGGGGAAGAGAGACCCAGTACTTC. The encoded protein is CASGRGGRETQYF. V and J are TRBV28 and TRBJ2-5; 8 nucleotides line up with TRBD2. Germline loops: CDR1 MDHEN, CDR2 SYDVKM. Germline trimming cut 8 bases from V and 4 bases from J; bases unmatched to any gene: 6. The CDR3 extends over 13 amino acids.

For the CDR3, the DNA is TGTGCCAGCTCTTGGGGTCACGACGGGGAGCTGTTTTTT. This sequence encodes CASSWGHDGELFF. This chain joins TRBV18 and TRBJ2-2; D gene ambiguous. Between the trimmed V and J ends, which lost 6 bases and 7 bases, there was a span of 12 bases. Germline assignment: CDR1 KGHSH and CDR2 LQKENI. This CDR3 has 13 residues.

The rearrangement joins TRBV4-1 to TRBJ2-1; TRBD2 aligns across 12 bases. Germline-derived CDR1 and CDR2 are MGHRA and YSYEKL. CDR3 length: 17 residues. The junction had 6 bases not matched to a gene; V was cut back by 1 base and J by 5 bases. The CDR3, as DNA: TGCGCCAGCAGCCAAGGCCCTCTAGCGGGAGGGAACAATGAGCAGTTCTTC. Protein: CASSQGPLAGGNNEQFF.